This TCR beta chain stems from a study of blood T cell repertoires in COVID-19. Study information: Some COVID-19 samples were acute and others convalescent; all came from the United States, Italy and Spain.

In the original processing: Amplification of reference gene primers was used by the study to estimate nucleated cell counts. Generated by immunoSEQ multiplex PCR, the TCRdb table keeps only in-frame clones and is missing some. V, J and clone size reflect that table, while D and trimming were determined from the DNA. Among 200,000 to 250,000 clones listed, around 83% were seen once. This clone came up many times. The V end was cut by 2 bases, the J end by 6 bases, with 11 bases between. CDR3 length: 13 amino acids. CDR1 is SGHRS and CDR2 is YFSETQ in the germline V gene. Input material: peripheral blood. This receptor was taken from a man aged 50-60 years with active or convalescent COVID-19. The chain combines TRBV5-1 with TRBJ1-2, with D possibly TRBD1 on 6 matching bases. CDR3 loop: CASSLQGIDGYTF. Written as DNA, the CDR3 is TGCGCCAGCAGCTTACAGGGTATTGATGGCTACACCTTC. The variable domain in full, completed from reference TRBV5-1 and TRBJ1-2, reads KAGVTQTPRYLIKTRGQQVTLSCSPISGHRSVSWYQQTPGQGLQFLFEYFSETQRNKGNFPGRFSGRQFSNSRSEMNVSTLELGDSALYLCASSLQGIDGYTFGSGTRLTVV.